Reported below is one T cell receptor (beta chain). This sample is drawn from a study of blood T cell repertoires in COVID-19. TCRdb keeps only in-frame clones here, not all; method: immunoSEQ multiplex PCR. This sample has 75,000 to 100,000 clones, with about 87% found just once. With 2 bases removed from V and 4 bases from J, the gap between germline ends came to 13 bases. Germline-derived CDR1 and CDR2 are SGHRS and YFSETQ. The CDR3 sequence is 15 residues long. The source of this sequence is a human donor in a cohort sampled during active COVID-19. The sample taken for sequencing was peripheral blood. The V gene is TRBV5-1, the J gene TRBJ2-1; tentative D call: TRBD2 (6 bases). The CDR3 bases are TGCGCCAGCAGCTTTCGGCGGGGAGAGTACAATGAGCAGTTCTTC. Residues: CASSFRRGEYNEQFF.